The rows below give T cell receptor beta chains drawn from one sample of a study of CD8 T cells in Susac syndrome. TCRdb redid the calling of the immunoSEQ multiplex PCR reads with MiXCR, one entry per CDR3 protein. The table has about 300,000 distinct CDR3 sequences, approximately 81% seen once; the top ten hold over 0.1%. The sample taken for sequencing was CD8+ T cells from PBMCs. Source of these receptors: a human donor with multiple sclerosis. Each CDR3 is given with its conserved first and last residue. The order of the fields is J gene, D gene, clone size, V gene, CDR3 DNA, CDR3 protein. The D gene is left open where the match is weak. The size of a clone is reported for some rows only, either as once, few or many, or as a class for expanded clones.

J: TRBJ2-1; D: TRBD2; size: -; V: TRBV11-2; DNA: TGTGCCAGCAGTCCTGGGCACGGGACTAGCGGAAATGAGCAGTTCTTC; CDR3: CASSPGHGTSGNEQFF
J: TRBJ2-2; D: -; size: -; V: TRBV5-6; DNA: TGTGCCAGCAGCCAAATACGAGGGGATGGGACCGGGGAGCTGTTTTTT; CDR3: CASSQIRGDGTGELFF
J: TRBJ1-2; D: -; size: -; V: TRBV28; DNA: TGTGCCAGCAGTTTGTATGGCTACACCTTC; CDR3: CASSLYGYTF
J: TRBJ1-1; D: -; size: -; V: TRBV5-5; DNA: TGTGCCAGCAGGCATACAGGGAAAAACACTGAAGCTTTCTTT; CDR3: CASRHTGKNTEAFF
J: TRBJ2-7; D: TRBD2; size: -; V: TRBV5-4; DNA: TGTGCCAGCAGTTGGACTAGCGGGAGGGCCGAGAAGCAGTACTTC; CDR3: CASSWTSGRAEKQYF
J: TRBJ2-3; D: TRBD2; size: -; V: TRBV5-4; DNA: TGTGCCAGCAGCTCGACTAGCGGGAGTAGTTGGGGAGATACGCAGTATTTT; CDR3: CASSSTSGSSWGDTQYF
J: TRBJ2-5; D: TRBD2; size: -; V: TRBV9; DNA: TGTGCCAGCAGCGTAGAGGTAGCGGGGCAAGAGACCCAGTACTTC; CDR3: CASSVEVAGQETQYF
J: TRBJ2-7; D: TRBD2; size: -; V: TRBV27; DNA: TGTGCCAGCAGCGCGCTTAGCGGGAGAACTTACGAGCAGTACTTC; CDR3: CASSALSGRTYEQYF
J: TRBJ2-1; D: -; size: -; V: TRBV9; DNA: TGTGCCAGCAGCGTAAATGAAGGGAAGCGGGAGCAGTTCTTC; CDR3: CASSVNEGKREQFF
J: TRBJ2-1; D: TRBD2; size: -; V: TRBV6-5; DNA: TGTGCCAGCAGTTATTCTTTTGGACTAGCGGCCAATGAGCGTTTCTTC; CDR3: CASSYSFGLAANERFF
J: TRBJ2-7; D: -; size: -; V: TRBV28; DNA: TGTTCCAGCAGTTTAGGACTTCGAAGCTACGAGCAGTACTTC; CDR3: CSSSLGLRSYEQYF
J: TRBJ2-4; D: -; size: -; V: TRBV19; DNA: TGTGCCAGTAGTATATCCCCGGAGAGGAGAAACATTCAGTACTTC; CDR3: CASSISPERRNIQYF
J: TRBJ2-7; D: -; size: once; V: TRBV11-2; DNA: TGTGCCAGCAGCTATCACGAGCAGTACTTC; CDR3: CASSYHEQYF
J: TRBJ2-1; D: TRBD2; size: -; V: TRBV7-9; DNA: TGTGCCAGCAGCACCCCCCCTAGCGGGATGTCGTACAATGAGCAGTTCTTC; CDR3: CASSTPPSGMSYNEQFF